This T cell receptor beta chain was found in a study of early T cells in non-severe SARS-CoV-2 infection. Individual cDNA molecules were tagged with unique molecular identifiers. TCRdb passed the 5' RACE reads through MiXCR, listing each CDR3 protein once. Seen here are 30,000 or so distinct CDR3 sequences, about 4.5% observed once, and the top ten hold about 6.5%. The germline CDR1 and CDR2 sequences are MNHEY and SVGEGT. J gave up 5 bases and V 0 bases, and 4 bases lay outside the gene matches. The CDR3 length is 14 residues. The material sequenced was whole blood. The TCR originated in an adult who was a healthcare worker with PCR-confirmed SARS-CoV-2 infection or an uninfected control (not recorded which). The V call is TRBV6-2 or TRBV6-3, the J call TRBJ2-7; 7 nucleotides align to TRBD1. CDR3 sequence reads: CASSYSQTGNEQYF. The CDR3 DNA reads as TGTGCCAGCAGTTACTCGCAGACAGGGAACGAGCAGTACTTC.